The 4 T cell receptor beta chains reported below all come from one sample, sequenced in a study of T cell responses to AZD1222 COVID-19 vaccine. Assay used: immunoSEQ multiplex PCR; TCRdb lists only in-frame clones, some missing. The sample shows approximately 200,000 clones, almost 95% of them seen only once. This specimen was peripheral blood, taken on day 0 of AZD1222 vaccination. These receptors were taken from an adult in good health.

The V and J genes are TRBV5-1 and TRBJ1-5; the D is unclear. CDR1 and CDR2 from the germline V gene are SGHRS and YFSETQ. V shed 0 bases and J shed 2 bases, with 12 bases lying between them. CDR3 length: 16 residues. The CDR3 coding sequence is TGCGCCAGCAGCTTGGAGGAGGGAAGGGGCAATCAGCCCCAGCATTTT. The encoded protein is CASSLEEGRGNQPQHF.

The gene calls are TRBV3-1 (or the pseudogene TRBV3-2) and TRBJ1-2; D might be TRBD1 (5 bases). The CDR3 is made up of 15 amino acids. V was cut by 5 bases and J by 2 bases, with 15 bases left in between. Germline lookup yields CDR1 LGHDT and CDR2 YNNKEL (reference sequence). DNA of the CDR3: TGTGCCAGCAGCTCCGGGGGGGAGCCCAACTATGGCTACACCTTC. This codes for CASSSGGEPNYGYTF.

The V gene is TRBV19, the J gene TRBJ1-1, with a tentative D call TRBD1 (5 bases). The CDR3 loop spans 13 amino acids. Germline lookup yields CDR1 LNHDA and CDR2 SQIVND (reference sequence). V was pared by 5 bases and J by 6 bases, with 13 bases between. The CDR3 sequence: CASSPGGSAEAFF. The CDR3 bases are TGTGCCAGTAGTCCGGGGGGTTCGGCTGAAGCTTTCTTT.

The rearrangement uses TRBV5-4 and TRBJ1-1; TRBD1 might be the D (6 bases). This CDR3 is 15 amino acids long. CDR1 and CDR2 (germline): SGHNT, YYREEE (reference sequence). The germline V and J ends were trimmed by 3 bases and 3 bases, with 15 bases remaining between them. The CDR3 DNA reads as TGTGCCAGCAGCTCCCTCCGGGAGGGGGACACTGAAGCTTTCTTT. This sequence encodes CASSSLREGDTEAFF.